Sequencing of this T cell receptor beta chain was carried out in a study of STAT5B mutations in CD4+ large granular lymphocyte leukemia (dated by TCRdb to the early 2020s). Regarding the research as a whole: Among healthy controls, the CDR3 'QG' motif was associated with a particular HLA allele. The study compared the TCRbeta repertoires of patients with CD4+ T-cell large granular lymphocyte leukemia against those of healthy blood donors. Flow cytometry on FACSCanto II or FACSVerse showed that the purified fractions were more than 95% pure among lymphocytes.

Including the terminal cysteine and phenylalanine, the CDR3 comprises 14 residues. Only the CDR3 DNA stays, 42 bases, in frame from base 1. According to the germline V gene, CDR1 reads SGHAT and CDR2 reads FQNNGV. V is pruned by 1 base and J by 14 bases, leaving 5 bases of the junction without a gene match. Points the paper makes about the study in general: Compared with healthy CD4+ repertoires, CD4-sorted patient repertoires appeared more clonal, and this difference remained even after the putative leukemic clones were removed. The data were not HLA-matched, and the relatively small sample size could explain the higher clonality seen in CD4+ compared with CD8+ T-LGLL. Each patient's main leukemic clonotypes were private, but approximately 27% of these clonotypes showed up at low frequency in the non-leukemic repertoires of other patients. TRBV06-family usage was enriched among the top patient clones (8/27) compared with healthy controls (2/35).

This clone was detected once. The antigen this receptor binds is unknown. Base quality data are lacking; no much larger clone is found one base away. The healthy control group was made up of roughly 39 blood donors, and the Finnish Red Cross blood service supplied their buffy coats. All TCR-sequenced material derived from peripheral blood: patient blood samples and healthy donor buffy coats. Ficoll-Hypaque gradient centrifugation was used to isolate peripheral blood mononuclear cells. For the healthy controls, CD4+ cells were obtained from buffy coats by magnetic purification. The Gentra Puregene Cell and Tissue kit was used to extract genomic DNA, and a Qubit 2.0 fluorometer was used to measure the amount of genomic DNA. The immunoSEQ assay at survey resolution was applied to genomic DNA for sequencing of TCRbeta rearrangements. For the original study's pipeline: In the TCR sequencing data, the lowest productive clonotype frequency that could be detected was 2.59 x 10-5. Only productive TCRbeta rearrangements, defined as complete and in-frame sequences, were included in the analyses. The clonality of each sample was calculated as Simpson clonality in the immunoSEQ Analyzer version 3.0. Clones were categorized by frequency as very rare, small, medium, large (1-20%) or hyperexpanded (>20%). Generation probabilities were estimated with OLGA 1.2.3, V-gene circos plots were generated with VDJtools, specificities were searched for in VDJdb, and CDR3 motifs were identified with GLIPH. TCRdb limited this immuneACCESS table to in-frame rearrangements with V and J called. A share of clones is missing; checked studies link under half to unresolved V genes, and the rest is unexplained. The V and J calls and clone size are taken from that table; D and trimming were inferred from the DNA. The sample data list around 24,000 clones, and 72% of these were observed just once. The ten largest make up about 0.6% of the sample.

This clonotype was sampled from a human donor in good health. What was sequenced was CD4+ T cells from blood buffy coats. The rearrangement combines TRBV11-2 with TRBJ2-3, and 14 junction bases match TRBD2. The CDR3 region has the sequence CASSLGLAGGRLYF. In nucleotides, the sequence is TGTGCCAGCAGCTTAGGACTAGCGGGGGGGCGGCTGTATTTT.